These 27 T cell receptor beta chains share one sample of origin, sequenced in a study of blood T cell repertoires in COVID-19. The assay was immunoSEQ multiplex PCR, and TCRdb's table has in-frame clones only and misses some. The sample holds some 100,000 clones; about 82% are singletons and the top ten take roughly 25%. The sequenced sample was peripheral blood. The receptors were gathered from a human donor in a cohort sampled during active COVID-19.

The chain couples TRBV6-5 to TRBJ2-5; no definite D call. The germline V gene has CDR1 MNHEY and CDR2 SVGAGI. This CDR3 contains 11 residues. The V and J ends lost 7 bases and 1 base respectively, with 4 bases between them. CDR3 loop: CASTSQETQYF. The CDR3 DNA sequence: TGTGCCAGCACTTCCCAAGAGACCCAGTACTTC.

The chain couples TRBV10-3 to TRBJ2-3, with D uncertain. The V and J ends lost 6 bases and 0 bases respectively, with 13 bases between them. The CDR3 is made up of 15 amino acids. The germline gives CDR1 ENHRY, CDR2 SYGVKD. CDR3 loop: CAISPVLSSTDTQYF. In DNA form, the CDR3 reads TGTGCCATCAGCCCGGTGCTATCTAGCACAGATACGCAGTATTTT.

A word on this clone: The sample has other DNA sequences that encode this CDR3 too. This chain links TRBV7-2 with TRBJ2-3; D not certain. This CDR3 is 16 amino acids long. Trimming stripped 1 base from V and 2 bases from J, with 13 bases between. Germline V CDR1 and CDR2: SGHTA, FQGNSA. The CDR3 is CASSLGGRGFTDTQYF. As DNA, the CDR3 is TGTGCCAGCAGCTTAGGAGGTAGAGGATTCACAGATACGCAGTATTTT.

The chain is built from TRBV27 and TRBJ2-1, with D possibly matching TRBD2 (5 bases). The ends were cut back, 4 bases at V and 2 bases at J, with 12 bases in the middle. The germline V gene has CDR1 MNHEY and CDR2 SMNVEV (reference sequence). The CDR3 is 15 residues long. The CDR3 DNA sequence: TGTGCCAGCAGTTCTCTGGGAGTGGCCTACAATGAGCAGTTCTTC. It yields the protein CASSSLGVAYNEQFF.

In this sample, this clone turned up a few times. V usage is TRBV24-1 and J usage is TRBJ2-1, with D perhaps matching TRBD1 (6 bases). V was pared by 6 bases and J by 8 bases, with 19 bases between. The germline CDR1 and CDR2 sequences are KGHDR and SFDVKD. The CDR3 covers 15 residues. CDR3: CATSTGRRGWDEQFF. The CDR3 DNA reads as TGTGCCACCAGTACGGGACGTAGGGGGTGGGATGAGCAGTTCTTC.

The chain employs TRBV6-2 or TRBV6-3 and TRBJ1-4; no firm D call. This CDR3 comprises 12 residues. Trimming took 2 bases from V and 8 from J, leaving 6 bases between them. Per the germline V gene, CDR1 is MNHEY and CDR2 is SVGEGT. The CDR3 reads CASSYGGEKLFF. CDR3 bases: TGTGCCAGCAGTTACGGCGGCGAAAAACTGTTTTTT.

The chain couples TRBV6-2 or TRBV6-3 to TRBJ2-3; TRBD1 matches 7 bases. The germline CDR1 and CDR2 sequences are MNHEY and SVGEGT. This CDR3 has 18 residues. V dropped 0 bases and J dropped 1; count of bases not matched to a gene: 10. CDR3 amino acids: CASSYSRTGSWGTDTQYF. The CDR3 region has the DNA TGTGCCAGCAGTTACTCCCGGACAGGATCATGGGGCACAGATACGCAGTATTTT.

As DNA, the CDR3 is TGTGCCAGCAGTCCCATGACAGGGGTAGGGGAGCAGTACTTC. It specifies CASSPMTGVGEQYF. The chain employs TRBV28 and TRBJ2-7, with TRBD1 matching 8 bases. The CDR3 has 14 residues. The V gene's germline CDR1 is MDHEN and CDR2 SYDVKM. The trim removed 5 bases at V and 7 bases at J, leaving 10 bases unmatched. The full variable domain, its missing parts supplied by reference TRBV28 and TRBJ2-7, is DVKVTQSSRYLVKRTGEKVFLECVQDMDHENMFWYRQDPGLGLRLIYFSYDVKMKEKGDIPEGYSVSREKKERFSLILESASTNQTSMYLCASSPMTGVGEQYFGPGTRLTVT.

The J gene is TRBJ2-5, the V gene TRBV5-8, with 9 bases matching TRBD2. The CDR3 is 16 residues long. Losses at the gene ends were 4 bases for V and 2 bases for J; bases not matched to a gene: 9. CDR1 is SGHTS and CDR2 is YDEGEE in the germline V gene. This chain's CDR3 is CASSRRLAVFQETQYF. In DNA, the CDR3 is TGTGCCAGCAGCCGCAGACTAGCGGTTTTTCAAGAGACCCAGTACTTC.

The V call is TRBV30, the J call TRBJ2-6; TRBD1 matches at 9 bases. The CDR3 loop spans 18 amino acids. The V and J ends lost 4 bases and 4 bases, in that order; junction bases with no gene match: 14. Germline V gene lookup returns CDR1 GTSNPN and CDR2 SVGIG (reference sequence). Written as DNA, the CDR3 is TGTGCCTGGAATCCTAAACAGGGGGCGCAGGTAGGGGCCAACGTCCTGACTTTC. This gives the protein CAWNPKQGAQVGANVLTF.

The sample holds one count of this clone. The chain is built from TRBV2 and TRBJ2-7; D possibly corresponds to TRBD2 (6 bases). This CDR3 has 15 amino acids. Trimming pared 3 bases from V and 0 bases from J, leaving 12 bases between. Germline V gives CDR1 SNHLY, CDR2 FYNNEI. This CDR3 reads CASSEGGLSSYEQYF. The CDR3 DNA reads TGTGCCAGCAGTGAGGGGGGTCTGAGCTCCTACGAGCAGTACTTC.

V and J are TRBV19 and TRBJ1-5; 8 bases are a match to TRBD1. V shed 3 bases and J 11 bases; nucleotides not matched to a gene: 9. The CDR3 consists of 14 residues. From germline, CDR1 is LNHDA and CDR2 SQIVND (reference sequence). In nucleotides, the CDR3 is TGTGCCAGTAGTATCGGGCAGGGGGCGCGGTCCCAGCATTTT. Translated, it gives CASSIGQGARSQHF.

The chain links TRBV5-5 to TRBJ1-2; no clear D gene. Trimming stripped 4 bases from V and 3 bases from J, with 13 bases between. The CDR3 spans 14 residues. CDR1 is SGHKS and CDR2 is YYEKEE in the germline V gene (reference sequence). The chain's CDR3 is CASSAGSADYGYTF. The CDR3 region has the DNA TGTGCCAGCAGCGCTGGATCCGCGGACTATGGCTACACCTTC.

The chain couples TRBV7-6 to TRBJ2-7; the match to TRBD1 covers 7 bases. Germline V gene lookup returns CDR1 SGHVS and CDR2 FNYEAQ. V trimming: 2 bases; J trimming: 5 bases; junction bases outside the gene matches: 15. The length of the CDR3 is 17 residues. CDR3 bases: TGTGCCAGCAGCTTATGGGGGTGGGGGACAGTCCCCCACGAGCAGTACTTC. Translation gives CASSLWGWGTVPHEQYF. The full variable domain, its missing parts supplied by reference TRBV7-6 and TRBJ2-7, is GAGVSQSPRYKVTKRGQDVALRCDPISGHVSLYWYRQALGQGPEFLTYFNYEAQQDKSGLPNDRFSAERPEGSISTLTIQRTEQRDSAMYRCASSLWGWGTVPHEQYFGPGTRLTVT.

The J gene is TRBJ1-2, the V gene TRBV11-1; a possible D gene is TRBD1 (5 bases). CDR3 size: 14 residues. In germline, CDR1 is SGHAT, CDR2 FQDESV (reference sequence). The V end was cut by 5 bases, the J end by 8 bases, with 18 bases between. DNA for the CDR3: TGTGCCAGCAGCCTCGGACGGGGGATTGGGGGCTACACCTTC. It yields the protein CASSLGRGIGGYTF.

The CDR3 here is CATSSRVKETQYF. The CDR3 bases are TGTGCCACCAGCAGTCGGGTAAAAGAGACCCAGTACTTC. The V gene is TRBV15, the J gene TRBJ2-5; D gene ambiguous. Germline V CDR1 and CDR2: LNHNV, YYDKDF (reference sequence). The V gene lost 3 bases and the J gene lost 3 bases, with 8 bases spanning the gap. This CDR3 contains 13 residues.

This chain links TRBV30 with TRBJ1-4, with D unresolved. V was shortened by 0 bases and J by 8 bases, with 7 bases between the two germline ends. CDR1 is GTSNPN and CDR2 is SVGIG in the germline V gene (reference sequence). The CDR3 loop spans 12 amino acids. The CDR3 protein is CAWSVGREKLFF. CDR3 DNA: TGTGCCTGGAGTGTTGGGAGGGAAAAACTGTTTTTT.

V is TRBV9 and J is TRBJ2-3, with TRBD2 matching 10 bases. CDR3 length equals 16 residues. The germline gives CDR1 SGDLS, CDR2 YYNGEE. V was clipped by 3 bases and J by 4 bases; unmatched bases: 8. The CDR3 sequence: CASSARLAGGADTQYF. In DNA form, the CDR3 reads TGTGCCAGCAGCGCCAGACTAGCGGGTGGTGCAGATACGCAGTATTTT.

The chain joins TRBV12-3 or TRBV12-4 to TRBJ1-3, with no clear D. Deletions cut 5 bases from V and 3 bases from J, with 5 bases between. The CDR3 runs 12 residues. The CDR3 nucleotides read TGTGCCAGCAGTCCCGGTGGAAACACCATATATTTT. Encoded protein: CASSPGGNTIYF.

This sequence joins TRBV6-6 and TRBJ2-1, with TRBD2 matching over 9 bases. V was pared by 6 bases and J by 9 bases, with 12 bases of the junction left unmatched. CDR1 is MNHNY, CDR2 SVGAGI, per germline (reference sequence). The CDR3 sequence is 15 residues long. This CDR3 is CASSLGVAGVVEQFF. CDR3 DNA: TGTGCCAGCAGCCTGGGGGTAGCGGGAGTGGTTGAGCAGTTCTTC.

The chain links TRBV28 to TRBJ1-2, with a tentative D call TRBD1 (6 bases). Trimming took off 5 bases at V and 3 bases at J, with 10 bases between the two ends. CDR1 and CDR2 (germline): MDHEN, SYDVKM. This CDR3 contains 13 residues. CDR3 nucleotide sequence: TGTGCCAGCAGTACAGGGTCTTACTATGGCTACACCTTC. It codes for CASSTGSYYGYTF.

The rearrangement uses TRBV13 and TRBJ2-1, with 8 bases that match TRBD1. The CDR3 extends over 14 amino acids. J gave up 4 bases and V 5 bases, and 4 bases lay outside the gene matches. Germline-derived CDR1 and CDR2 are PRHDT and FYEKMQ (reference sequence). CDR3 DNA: TGTGCCAGCAGCCCGCGGACAGGGTACAATGAGCAGTTCTTC. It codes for CASSPRTGYNEQFF.

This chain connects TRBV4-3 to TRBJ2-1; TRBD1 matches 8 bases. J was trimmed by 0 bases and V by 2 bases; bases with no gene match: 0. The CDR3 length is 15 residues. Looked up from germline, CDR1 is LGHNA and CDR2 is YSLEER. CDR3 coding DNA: TGCGCCAGCAGCCAAACAGGGGGCTCCTACAATGAGCAGTTCTTC. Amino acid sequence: CASSQTGGSYNEQFF.

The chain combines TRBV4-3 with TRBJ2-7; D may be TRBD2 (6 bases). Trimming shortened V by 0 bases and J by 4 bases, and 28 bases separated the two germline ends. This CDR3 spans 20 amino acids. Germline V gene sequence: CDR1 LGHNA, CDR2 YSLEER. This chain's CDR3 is CASSQDKGEEEGGGKYEQYF. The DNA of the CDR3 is TGCGCCAGCAGCCAAGATAAAGGGGAAGAGGAGGGCGGAGGTAAATACGAGCAGTACTTC.

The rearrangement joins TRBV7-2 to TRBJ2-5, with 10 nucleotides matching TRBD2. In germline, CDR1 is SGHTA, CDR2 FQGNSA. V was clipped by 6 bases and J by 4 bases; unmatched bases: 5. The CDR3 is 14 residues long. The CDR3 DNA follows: TGTGCCAGCAGAAATGAGCGGGGGGGAGAGACCCAGTACTTC. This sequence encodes CASRNERGGETQYF.

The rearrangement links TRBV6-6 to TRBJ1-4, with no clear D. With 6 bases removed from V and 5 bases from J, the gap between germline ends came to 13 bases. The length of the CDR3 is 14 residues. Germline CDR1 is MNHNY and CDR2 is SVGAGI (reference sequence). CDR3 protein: CASRDPEGNEKLFF. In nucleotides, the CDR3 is TGTGCCAGCAGAGACCCCGAGGGAAATGAAAAACTGTTTTTT.

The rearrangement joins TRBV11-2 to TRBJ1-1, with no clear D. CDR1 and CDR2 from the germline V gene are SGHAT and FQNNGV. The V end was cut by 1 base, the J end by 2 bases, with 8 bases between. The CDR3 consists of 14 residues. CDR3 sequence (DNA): TGTGCCAGCAGCTTAGGAACGGGAAACACTGAAGCTTTCTTT. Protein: CASSLGTGNTEAFF.